This T cell receptor (beta chain) is drawn from a study of shared T cell receptors in the human thymus. In this sample, this clone turned up once. TCRdb keeps only in-frame clones here, not all; method: immunoSEQ multiplex PCR. This table holds some 720,000 clones, around nine tenths found once. Germline CDR1 reads MGHRA; CDR2 reads YSYEKL. The junction had 5 bases not matched to a gene; V was cut back by 4 bases and J by 7 bases. The CDR3 is made up of 14 amino acids. The same specimen was also included in a second study, on human thymus T cells. That study reports: Overlap was high between thymic repertoires from unrelated individuals, as reported in related research.

The sequencing input was thymocytes. The chain carries TRBV4-1 and TRBJ2-7; 12 bases align to TRBD2. The source of this sequence is a boy under two years old with a congenital heart defect. The CDR3 bases are TGCGCCAGCAGCCGAACTAGCGGGGGGCCGGAGCAGTACTTC. Translating gives CASSRTSGGPEQYF.